The sequence of this TCR beta chain was determined in a study of beta chain features in type 1 diabetes (dated by TCRdb to the late 2010s). With respect to the entire study: No differences in mean age, gender distribution, total cell number or subset yield were found between patients and healthy donors. A total of around 110,000,000 sorted cells were examined across all samples, and a strong correlation was observed between cell number per subset and RNA yield. In the study, recently diagnosed type 1 diabetes patients and matched healthy donors were compared on the TCRB repertoires of their sorted circulating CD4+ T cell subsets. Whereas all 30 or so donors provided naive and central memory subsets, regulatory and stem cell-like memory subsets were isolated from just 8 patients and about 8 healthy donors.

Note on this clone: Its antigen is still unknown. No base quality values were provided; no much bigger clone lies one nucleotide off.

Points the paper makes about the study in general: Fewer insertions and more nucleotide deletions at VDJ recombination sites were observed in patients with type 1 diabetes, implying thymic rearrangement abnormalities. Because cDNA was sequenced instead of genomic DNA, highly expressing activated cells could be over-represented, though the groups showed no difference in activation or CD3 levels. A moderate but significant shortening of TCRB CDR3 length was observed in type 1 diabetes patients in all four CD4+ subsets. HLA sub-analyses involved small numbers of individuals, so any influence of HLA type on TCRB rearrangement remained unresolved. Shorter templates might have been favored by PCR, but patient and control samples were amplified and corrected together, so both groups would have been affected equally by any skew. Naive, central memory and regulatory TCRB repertoires appeared more similar among patients than among healthy donors.

Trimming costs V 1 base and J 0 bases, and their ends lie 4 bases apart. CDR3 length: 13 amino acids, cysteine to phenylalanine. The read is trimmed to its CDR3 DNA, 39 bases read in frame from base 1. CDR1 and CDR2 are drawn from the germline V gene (reference sequence): GTSNPN, SVGIG. Each donor gave one peripheral blood draw, roughly 0.12 L on average, collected into heparinised tubes. Using a panel that included CD45RO, CCR7, CD25, CD127, CD95 and CD27, naive, central memory, regulatory and stem cell-like memory CD4+ T cells were sorted on a BD FACSAria II. Purity was above 95% for every sorted population. PBMCs were isolated right away by Lymphoprep density gradient centrifugation and were stained directly, without culture. So that batch effects would be minimized, each experiment stained and sorted samples in pairs, pairing one healthy donor with one patient. The entire amount of isolated RNA was reverse transcribed using the High Capacity cDNA Reverse Transcription Kit, so the sequenced TCRB transcripts were expressed ones. Deep immunoSEQ sequencing was performed on naive, central memory and regulatory T cell samples, with an average of roughly 3.6 million total reads per sample. After sorted cells were lysed in RLT buffer, RNA was extracted with DNase-treated RNeasy Micro or Mini kits, with the choice depending on cell number. Each cell subset was processed on its own to prevent cross-contamination, while patient and healthy donor samples were processed together. The immunoSEQ multiplex PCR was used to amplify TCRB sequences from cDNA, generating 87-bp fragments that spanned the CDR3 region. Sequencing of the amplicons was done on the Illumina HiSeq platform. On the authors' methods: Synthetic template baselines were used to correct PCR bias computationally, reads within Hamming distance 2 were collapsed, and singletons that could not be merged were discarded. By aligning reads against IMGT, V, D and J genes, CDR3 length, and insertions or deletions at six rearrangement sites were assigned. Within each subset, clonotype counts were normalized to sorted cell number, after which true diversity and Gini coefficients were computed with the tcR R package. The overlap coefficient, calculated on TCRB nucleotide sequences, was used to quantify repertoire sharing. As a proxy for the pre-selection repertoire, out-of-frame TCRB sequences from naive cells were analyzed. TCRdb took over this immuneACCESS table, retaining in-frame rearrangements with V and J assigned. Such tables are incomplete; in checked studies, under half of the missing clones stem from an unresolved V gene, and the remainder is unexplained. That table furnishes V, J and clone size, whereas the DNA furnished D and trimming. Here the sample has around 160,000 clones; approximately 62% occur a single time. The biggest ten clones account for nearly 0.09% of the sample.

The chain employs TRBV30 and TRBJ1-5; no D segment can be confidently identified. Sequencing was carried out using naive CD4+ T cells from blood. The cell subset or site label for this specimen denotes: true naive CD4+ T cells. The source is a man aged 25 to 40 with type 1 diabetes. The DNA sequence follows: TGTGCCTGGAGTGCTGATAGCAATCAGCCCCAGCATTTT. This is translated as CAWSADSNQPQHF.